This passage covers 3 T cell receptor beta chains from one sample sequenced in a study of Ad26.COV2.S vaccination and SARS-CoV-2 variants. The treatment denotes: 19 received Ad26.COV2.S at low or high dose, single or two shots; about 5 received placebo; per-sample allocation not given. On day 63 after the first injection, vaccine and placebo recipients gave samples. TCRdb keeps only in-frame clones here, not all; method: immunoSEQ multiplex PCR. The sample shows fewer than 500,000 clones, 75% to 95% of them seen only once. The sequencing here drew on peripheral blood, taken in a trial of Ad26.COV2.S vaccine versus placebo. The receptors were gathered from a person between 18 and 59 years old who received the Ad26.COV2.S COVID-19 vaccine or a placebo.

The chain employs TRBV5-4 and TRBJ2-1; no firm D call. Per the germline V gene, CDR1 is SGHNT and CDR2 is YYREEE (reference sequence). The CDR3 runs to 14 residues. V gave up 4 bases and J gave up 7 bases, with 15 bases separating them. The CDR3 region is CASSAGVSRNEQFF. The CDR3 region has the DNA TGTGCCAGCAGCGCTGGGGTTTCGAGGAATGAGCAGTTCTTC.

The rearrangement links TRBV13 to TRBJ2-3; 9 bases map to TRBD1. Trimming took 5 bases from V and 0 from J; bases not matched to a gene: 9. The germline gives CDR1 PRHDT, CDR2 FYEKMQ (reference sequence). This CDR3 spans 17 amino acids. CDR3 nucleotides: TGTGCCAGCAGCCCCCGGGACAGGGCTATTAGCACAGATACGCAGTATTTT. Translation: CASSPRDRAISTDTQYF.

This clone was seen only once. The genes are TRBV12-3 or TRBV12-4 and TRBJ2-7; D possibly corresponds to TRBD2 (5 bases). The CDR3 is 13 amino acids. The V end lost 8 bases, the J end lost 0 bases, and 11 bases lay between the germline ends. CDR3 sequence (DNA): TGTGCCAGCTGGTCCGGGATCTCCTACGAGCAGTACTTC. Amino acids: CASWSGISYEQYF.